This T cell receptor (beta chain) was recovered during a study of T cell responses to AZD1222 COVID-19 vaccine. CDR1 is LGHDT, CDR2 YNNKEL, per germline (reference sequence). The CDR3 totals 14 residues. The germline V and J ends were trimmed by 1 base and 1 base, with 7 bases remaining between them. Sequencing was performed with immunoSEQ multiplex PCR; in TCRdb, only in-frame clones are kept and a portion is missing. Altogether under 150,000 clones are present, over 85% being singletons, with the ten largest covering 5% to 5.5%. The source of this sequence is an adult in good health. The chain has TRBV3-1 (or the pseudogene TRBV3-2) and TRBJ1-1, with D uncertain. The material was peripheral blood, obtained on day 0 of AZD1222 vaccination. The CDR3 is CASSQGIQNTEAFF. CDR3 nucleotide sequence: TGTGCCAGCAGCCAAGGAATTCAGAACACTGAAGCTTTCTTT.